The 11 T cell receptor beta chains presented below share a single source sample, sequenced in a study of tumor-infiltrating lymphocytes in primary liver carcinoma. Total RNA amounting to 500 ng was the source from which TCR beta cDNA was made with a constant-region primer. Three-round nested multiplex PCR performed with slightly modified ARM-PCR produced the TCR beta libraries. With TRBV1-TRBV30 forward primers and a C-beta reverse primer, the first two PCR rounds were run for about 10 cycles each. TCRdb independently ran MiXCR on the multiplex PCR reads; one entry per CDR3 protein. The table records over 100,000 distinct CDR3 sequences, nearly 70% of them present only once. Between roughly 20 and 31 mg of unsorted bulk tissue served as the source from which RNA and DNA were co-extracted. Specimen: tumor-adjacent normal liver tissue. The origin of the receptors is an older woman with primary liver carcinoma and hepatitis B virus infection.

The V call is TRBV29-1, the J call TRBJ2-2; D may be TRBD2 (5 bases). Germline CDR1 reads SQVTM; CDR2 reads ANQGSEA. V lost 7 bases to trimming and J lost 17 bases, with 29 bases between them. CDR3 size: 14 residues. CDR3 loop: CSASTPLNTGELFF. The CDR3 DNA follows: TGCAGCGCCTCGACGCCCTTGAACACCGGGGAACTATTTTTT.

This clonotype appeared a single time. The V gene is TRBV29-1, the J gene TRBJ2-5; no firm D call. The CDR3 totals 11 residues. Germline CDR1 is SQVTM and CDR2 is ANQGSEA. DNA of the CDR3: TGCAGTCTGACCATGGGGGAGACCCAGTACTTC. Translation: CSLTMGETQYF.

As regards this clonotype: A much more abundant neighbour one base away suggests this may be a read error. The rearrangement joins TRBV28 to TRBJ2-7; D may match TRBD1 or TRBD2 (5 bases each). The CDR3 loop spans 14 amino acids. The germline gives CDR1 MDHEN, CDR2 SYDVKM. The ends were cut back, 4 bases at V and 6 bases at J, with 16 bases in the middle. The CDR3 reads CASSSGISAGEQYF. Written as DNA, the CDR3 is TGTGCCAGCAGTTCAGGGATTTCGGCGGGCGAGCAGTACTTC.

For this clonotype: One end of the junction does not line up with germline, which may come from a read error. This chain joins TRBV2 and TRBJ1-5, with TRBD1 matching over 7 bases. CDR1 and CDR2 from the germline V gene are SNHLY and FYNNEI. The CDR3 totals 15 residues. The CDR3 DNA sequence: TGTGCCAGCAGTGAACGACCTCAGGGGGATCAGCCCCAGCGTTTT. Translation gives CASSERPQGDQPQRF.

A remark on this clonotype: A junction end diverges from the germline sequence, so it may reflect a read error. The chain joins TRBV10-2 to TRBJ1-5; D might be TRBD1 (5 bases). The CDR3 runs 14 residues. Looked up from germline, CDR1 is WSHSY and CDR2 is SAAADI. The CDR3 here is CASNDRHNNQPQHF. The CDR3 bases are TGCGCCAGCAATGACAGACATAACAATCAGCCCCAGCATTTC.

With respect to this clonotype: This may be a read error: a much more frequent sequence differs by one nucleotide. The chain uses TRBV7-9 and TRBJ1-5; D is perhaps TRBD1 (5 bases). The CDR3 is made up of 15 amino acids. Germline V gives CDR1 SEHNR, CDR2 FQNEAQ (reference sequence). Trimming removed 3 bases at V and 5 bases at J, with 14 bases between. The DNA for the CDR3 is TGTGCCAGCAGCTTGGGGGGTCTGGGATATCAGCCCCAGCATTTT. Its translation: CASSLGGLGYQPQHF.

About this clonotype: Compared with germline, one end of the junction differs, possibly owing to a read error. The chain's CDR3 is CASSPRTGDDIEVFF. The DNA of the CDR3 is TGTGCCAGCAGCCCGCGGACAGGGGACGATATTGAAGTTTTCTTT. This chain joins TRBV5-5 and TRBJ1-1; TRBD1 matches at 9 bases. CDR1 is SGHKS and CDR2 is YYEKEE in the germline V gene (reference sequence). CDR3 length: 15 amino acids.

Comment on this clonotype: Given a much more abundant clone one base away, this may be a read error. The gene calls are TRBV28 and TRBJ1-1; 7 bases are a match to TRBD1. The germline CDR1 and CDR2 sequences are MDHEN and SYDVKM. The CDR3 extends over 14 amino acids. The trim removed 7 bases at V and 7 bases at J, leaving 12 bases unmatched. This CDR3 reads CASNYTWQGDEAFF. The DNA for the CDR3 is TGTGCCAGCAATTACACGTGGCAGGGGGATGAAGCTTTCTTT.

A note on this clonotype: Its ends do not fully match the called genes, so a read error is possible. The chain has TRBV11-2 and TRBJ2-7; D gene uncertain. CDR1 is SGHAT and CDR2 is FQNNGV in the germline V gene. This CDR3 spans 14 amino acids. The CDR3 reads CASNSNRRVLEQYF. Here the CDR3 DNA reads TGTGCCAGCAACTCCAACCGCAGAGTTCTCGAGCAATACTTC.

This clonotype showed up just once. At one end the junction does not follow the germline gene, possibly because of a read error. This chain links TRBV29-1 with TRBJ2-2, with D hard to call. The CDR3 consists of 14 residues. Germline values: CDR1 SQVTM, CDR2 ANQGSEA. The CDR3 sequence: CRVVASLNTVELFF. As DNA, the CDR3 is TGCAGGGTTGTTGCCAGCCTGAACACCGTGGAGCTGTTTTTT.

In regard to this clonotype: At one end the junction does not follow the germline gene, possibly because of a read error. The CDR3 protein is CTSSYSAPGQSSYGQYF. CDR3 DNA: TGTACCAGCAGTTATTCCGCCCCGGGACAGAGCTCCTACGGGCAGTACTTC. The chain employs TRBV6-5 and TRBJ2-7; TRBD1 matches at 7 bases. The CDR3 contains 17 residues. Germline CDR1 and CDR2: MNHEY and SVGAGI.